Listed below are T cell receptor beta chains from one sample, sequenced in a study of control samples from healthy donors and cancer patients. Libraries were prepared by immunoSEQ multiplex PCR; TCRdb keeps only in-frame clonotypes and omits some of them. The repertoire consists of some 130,000 clones, with about 95% occurring once and the leading ten covering less than 4.5%. Sequenced sample: blood. The receptor set was obtained from a young man in good health. Both conserved end residues are part of each CDR3.

cdr3_length | j_call | v_call | cdr3_aa
13 | TRBJ2-6 | TRBV19 | CASTPAGANVLTF
14 | TRBJ2-7 | TRBV7-3 | CASSLSPLTTEQYF
14 | TRBJ2-7 | TRBV7-9 | CASSSRDRAHEQYF
17 | TRBJ2-3 | TRBV7-9 | CASSSRLAGRSTDTQYF
17 | TRBJ2-2 | TRBV19 | CASSIDRPGAETGELFF
14 | TRBJ2-3 | TRBV5-4 | CASSWGGATDTQYF
22 | TRBJ1-5 | TRBV9 | CASSGRPPGPDGEVGSNQPQHF
16 | TRBJ2-7 | TRBV13 | CASSPDTGTGIHEQYF
13 | TRBJ2-5 | TRBV12-3/TRBV12-4 | CASRPFSLETQYF
14 | TRBJ1-5 | TRBV2 | CASSLRQGNQPQHF
16 | TRBJ2-7 | TRBV28 | CASSVAGAPGTYEQYF
13 | TRBJ1-2 | TRBV27 | CASSLTGLYGYTF
14 | TRBJ1-3 | TRBV11-2 | CASSLTLSGNTIYF
14 | TRBJ1-2 | TRBV6-5 | CASSYSDRAYGYTF
17 | TRBJ2-2 | TRBV4-1 | CASRGTSGGAPTGELFF
13 | TRBJ1-2 | TRBV7-9 | CASSAAGDYGYTF
12 | TRBJ2-1 | TRBV19 | CASSYTGNEQFF
15 | TRBJ1-1 | TRBV7-2 | CASSLEGTGTTEAFF
12 | TRBJ2-7 | TRBV7-2 | CASSFPSYEQYF
15 | TRBJ2-7 | TRBV2 | CASKRSVQLSYEQYF
16 | TRBJ1-2 | TRBV27 | CASSISRTGVPYGYTF
14 | TRBJ2-1 | TRBV2 | CASSGLARGNEQFF
12 | TRBJ1-1 | TRBV30 | CAWDRVNTEAFF
16 | TRBJ2-3 | TRBV11-2 | CASSSIGTGNTDTQYF
16 | TRBJ2-7 | TRBV18 | CASSLASGTVSYEQYF
16 | TRBJ2-2 | TRBV7-2 | CASSLLAGGPTGELFF
12 | TRBJ1-5 | TRBV27 | CASWDRDQPQHF
12 | TRBJ2-7 | TRBV19 | CASSARGDEQYF
15 | TRBJ1-1 | TRBV9 | CASSFRTVMNTEAFF
13 | TRBJ1-5 | TRBV7-2 | CASSLGNNQPQHF
12 | TRBJ1-1 | TRBV6-4 | CASRTTGGEAFF
15 | TRBJ1-1 | TRBV4-3 | CASSQVPGLNTEAFF
15 | TRBJ1-2 | TRBV19 | CASSIDRDLHYGYTF
17 | TRBJ1-2 | TRBV3-1/TRBV3-2 | CASSQGAKGRPLYGYTF
14 | TRBJ1-2 | TRBV7-2 | CASSLSRDGYGYTF
13 | TRBJ2-7 | TRBV5-1 | CASSAPGQAEQYF
14 | TRBJ1-1 | TRBV5-6 | CASSFVDRDTEAFF
16 | TRBJ2-4 | TRBV6-1 | CASSEGLAGGKNIQYF
15 | TRBJ2-5 | TRBV5-8 | CASSFGGQGGETQYF
16 | TRBJ2-3 | TRBV5-1 | CASSLAIGGSTDTQYF
15 | TRBJ2-1 | TRBV13 | CASSFRVVRIAEQFF
15 | TRBJ2-4 | TRBV29-1 | CSVVGAAPAKNIQYF
14 | TRBJ2-7 | TRBV7-2 | CASSLAGLAYEQYF
14 | TRBJ1-1 | TRBV18 | CASSLPGLYTEAFF